The next 24 T cell receptor beta chains were all read from a single sample in a study of blood T cell repertoires in COVID-19. Libraries were prepared by immunoSEQ multiplex PCR; TCRdb keeps only in-frame clonotypes and omits some of them. This table holds 200,000 to 300,000 clones, 88% found once. The sequenced sample consisted of peripheral blood. These receptors originate from a human donor in a cohort sampled during active COVID-19.

The chain couples TRBV6-6 to TRBJ2-7, with 7 bases lining up with TRBD1. V dropped 2 bases and J dropped 6; count of bases not matched to a gene: 10. This CDR3 contains 15 residues. Germline CDR1 and CDR2: MNHNY and SVGAGI (reference sequence). CDR3: CASSYQTTGNAEQYF. DNA of the CDR3: TGTGCCAGCAGTTACCAAACGACAGGGAACGCCGAGCAGTACTTC.

The rearrangement links TRBV18 to TRBJ2-7, with a possible D match to TRBD1 (6 bases). The V end lost 3 bases, the J end lost 6 bases, and 24 bases lay between the germline ends. The CDR3 sequence is 17 residues long. CDR1 KGHSH and CDR2 LQKENI come from the germline V gene. The DNA of the CDR3 is TGTGCCAGCTCACCGATTAGCGCCCTCCAGGGGCTTACCGAGCAGTACTTC. This encodes CASSPISALQGLTEQYF.

The CDR3 loop is CASSLREGDRFSYEQYF. DNA for the CDR3: TGTGCCAGCAGTTTAAGGGAAGGGGACAGGTTTTCCTACGAGCAGTACTTC. The rearrangement links TRBV28 to TRBJ2-7; 8 nucleotides agree with TRBD1. J was trimmed by 1 base and V by 2 bases; bases with no gene match: 10. The germline gives CDR1 MDHEN, CDR2 SYDVKM. The CDR3 loop spans 17 amino acids.

V is TRBV14 and J is TRBJ2-7; 7 positions agree with TRBD2. The CDR3 sequence is 18 residues long. CDR1 is SGHDN and CDR2 is FVKESK in the germline V gene. V lost 4 bases, J lost 2 bases, and 17 bases stayed unmatched. The CDR3 DNA sequence: TGTGCCAGCAGCCCAACCGATCCCGAGTGGGAGGGCACCTACGAGCAGTACTTC. This sequence encodes CASSPTDPEWEGTYEQYF.

This sequence joins TRBV27 and TRBJ1-5; D gene ambiguous. Germline values: CDR1 MNHEY, CDR2 SMNVEV (reference sequence). V dropped 4 bases and J dropped 0 bases, with 4 bases sitting between them. This CDR3 has 13 amino acids. CDR3 sequence: CASSSYSNQPQHF. The CDR3 DNA sequence: TGTGCCAGCAGTTCTTATAGCAATCAGCCCCAGCATTTT.

The chain couples TRBV11-2 to TRBJ2-2; 9 bases align to TRBD1. The CDR3 runs 16 residues. Unmatched junction bases numbered 6, after V lost 2 bases and J lost 5 bases. Germline CDR1 SGHAT, CDR2 FQNNGV. CDR3 in amino acids: CASSLHRGLETGELFF. CDR3 in DNA: TGTGCCAGCAGCTTACACAGGGGGCTGGAAACCGGGGAGCTGTTTTTT.

With respect to this clone: This same CDR3 is encoded by further DNA sequences in the sample. V usage is TRBV6-6 and J usage is TRBJ1-1; TRBD1 matches at 7 bases. V lost 3 bases, J lost 7 bases, and 2 bases stayed unmatched. Germline lookup yields CDR1 MNHNY and CDR2 SVGAGI (reference sequence). This CDR3 has 12 amino acids. The CDR3 DNA follows: TGTGCCAGCAGTTATAGGGGGCTTGAAGCTTTCTTT. Amino acid sequence: CASSYRGLEAFF.

V gene TRBV3-1 (or the pseudogene TRBV3-2) combines with J gene TRBJ2-5, with D uncertain. Per germline, CDR1 LGHDT and CDR2 YNNKEL (reference sequence). This CDR3 spans 11 amino acids. The V end lost 2 bases, the J end lost 5 bases, and 3 bases lay between the germline ends. The chain's CDR3 is CASSQRETQYF. In DNA form, the CDR3 reads TGTGCCAGCAGCCAACGGGAGACCCAGTACTTC.

The chain carries TRBV7-9 and TRBJ1-2; unclear D gene. Germline V gene data show CDR1 as SEHNR and CDR2 as FQNEAQ (reference sequence). V lost 6 bases to trimming and J lost 4 bases, with 15 bases between them. CDR3 length: 14 residues. The CDR3 DNA reads as TGTGCCAGCAGGCCGGATCTAACTAGCTATGGCTACACCTTC. Protein: CASRPDLTSYGYTF.

CDR3 residues: CASSQGDRDEQYF. The CDR3 nucleotides read TGTGCCAGCAGCCAAGGGGACAGGGACGAGCAGTACTTC. The J gene is TRBJ2-7, the V gene TRBV3-1 (or the pseudogene TRBV3-2); TRBD1 aligns across 9 bases. CDR3 length equals 13 residues. Trimming at V came to 1 base and at J to 5 bases, leaving 0 bases not matched to a gene. The germline V gene encodes CDR1 LGHDT and CDR2 YNNKEL (reference sequence).

V usage is TRBV19 and J usage is TRBJ1-4; D ambiguous. This CDR3 is built from 14 residues. V was cut by 6 bases and J by 6 bases, with 14 bases left in between. CDR1 and CDR2 from the germline V gene are LNHDA and SQIVND (reference sequence). The CDR3, as DNA: TGTGCCAGTAGCCCCTCGAGTGAGCATGAAAAACTGTTTTTT. Encoded protein: CASSPSSEHEKLFF.

This sequence joins TRBV7-9 and TRBJ1-3; maybe TRBD1 (6 bases). The CDR3 is made up of 14 amino acids. The V and J ends lost 5 bases and 4 bases respectively, with 12 bases between them. Germline loops: CDR1 SEHNR, CDR2 FQNEAQ (reference sequence). CDR3 DNA: TGTGCCAGCAGCCACCCAGGGGAAGGAAACACCATATATTTT. Translating gives CASSHPGEGNTIYF. Full variable domain (remainder filled in from reference TRBV7-9 and TRBJ1-3): DTGVSQNPRHKITKRGQNVTFRCDPISEHNRLYWYRQTLGQGPEFLTYFQNEAQLEKSRLLSDRFSAERPKGSFSTLEIQRTEQGDSAMYLCASSHPGEGNTIYFGEGSWLTVV.

This chain links TRBV3-1 (or the pseudogene TRBV3-2) with TRBJ2-7, with 9 bases identical to TRBD1. Germline V gene sequence: CDR1 LGHDT, CDR2 YNNKEL (reference sequence). The CDR3 length is 14 residues. Germline trimming cut 4 bases from V and 5 bases from J; bases unmatched to any gene: 6. The CDR3 region is CASSPGQGRNEQYF. The CDR3 nucleotides are TGTGCCAGCAGCCCGGGACAGGGACGCAACGAGCAGTACTTC.

The chain has TRBV5-6 and TRBJ2-5; D not resolved. CDR3 size: 13 residues. Trimming cost V 4 bases and J 1 base, with 8 bases left between them. Germline V gene lookup returns CDR1 SGHDT and CDR2 YYEEEE. In nucleotides, the CDR3 is TGTGCCAGCAGCCCGTACACCCAAGAGACCCAGTACTTC. Residues: CASSPYTQETQYF.

The rearrangement uses TRBV28 and TRBJ1-2; 10 positions match TRBD1. V shed 3 bases and J 7 bases; nucleotides not matched to a gene: 5. CDR1 and CDR2 from the germline V gene are MDHEN and SYDVKM. There are 14 residues in the CDR3. CDR3 bases: TGTGCCAGCAGTTTGACAGGGGGCTGGGGTGGCTACACCTTC. Translated: CASSLTGGWGGYTF.

This clone was observed a single time. The chain couples TRBV12-5 to TRBJ1-5, with D uncertain. The CDR3 extends over 13 amino acids. Germline loops: CDR1 LGHNT, CDR2 FRNRAP. The V end was cut by 7 bases, the J end by 7 bases, with 14 bases between. The CDR3 region has the DNA TGTGCTAGTGCACCCGGGATAGGGCAGCCCCAGCATTTT. As protein: CASAPGIGQPQHF. Drawing the rest from reference TRBV12-5 and TRBJ1-5, the complete variable domain is DARVTQTPRHKVTEMGQEVTMRCQPILGHNTVFWYRQTMMQGLELLAYFRNRAPLDDSGMPKDRFSAEMPDATLATLKIQPSEPRDSAVYFCASAPGIGQPQHFGDGTRLSIL.

This clone was counted between two and nine times. The V gene is TRBV7-8, the J gene TRBJ1-2, with D possibly matching TRBD1 (6 bases). Germline-derived CDR1 and CDR2 are SGHVS and FQNEAQ. This CDR3 is 14 amino acids long. V lost 4 bases to trimming and J lost 6 bases, with 15 bases between them. CDR3 nucleotides: TGTGCCAGCAGCTCGACGGAACAGGGAGATGGCTACACCTTC. This encodes CASSSTEQGDGYTF.

J is TRBJ1-2 and V is TRBV7-8; 7 bases match TRBD1. V shed 5 bases and J 3 bases; nucleotides not matched to a gene: 3. Germline-derived CDR1 and CDR2 are SGHVS and FQNEAQ. This CDR3 spans 13 amino acids. The CDR3 sequence: CASSQGVDYGYTF. The CDR3 bases are TGTGCCAGCAGCCAGGGGGTGGACTATGGCTACACCTTC.

The gene calls are TRBV5-4 and TRBJ1-4, with D possibly TRBD1 on 6 matching bases. The CDR3 totals 13 residues. The V end lost 4 bases, the J end lost 10 bases, and 14 bases lay between the germline ends. Germline V gene data show CDR1 as SGHNT and CDR2 as YYREEE (reference sequence). The CDR3 DNA reads TGTGCCAGCAGCACCCCGGGGGGCCGAAAACTGTTTTTT. Translation gives CASSTPGGRKLFF. The full variable domain, completed using reference TRBV5-4 and TRBJ1-4, is ETGVTQSPTHLIKTRGQQVTLRCSSQSGHNTVSWYQQALGQGPQFIFQYYREEENGRGNFPPRFSGLQFPNYSSELNVNALELDDSALYLCASSTPGGRKLFFGSGTQLSVL.

The chain employs TRBV7-2 and TRBJ2-7; unclear D gene. The V end was cut by 5 bases, the J end by 3 bases, with 11 bases between. Germline V gives CDR1 SGHTA, CDR2 FQGNSA. CDR3 length: 13 residues. The CDR3 bases are TGTGCCAGCAGCCCCTCTTTAGTCTACGAGCAGTACTTC. Translating gives CASSPSLVYEQYF.

This chain connects TRBV6-5 to TRBJ1-1; D is ambiguous. CDR1 and CDR2 (germline): MNHEY, SVGAGI. Trimming stripped 5 bases from V and 0 bases from J, with 10 bases between. CDR3 length: 14 amino acids. CDR3 nucleotides: TGTGCCAGCAGTCCCTTACTCATGAACACTGAAGCTTTCTTT. It encodes CASSPLLMNTEAFF.

As to this clone: The sample holds other DNA sequences that translate to the same CDR3. V is TRBV19 and J is TRBJ2-7; 9 bases are shared with TRBD1. The CDR3 length is 14 residues. In germline, CDR1 is LNHDA, CDR2 SQIVND (reference sequence). V shed 5 bases, J shed 1 base, and the junction held 3 bases outside the gene matches. The CDR3 loop is CASSPTGGSYEQYF. The CDR3, as DNA: TGTGCCAGTAGTCCGACAGGGGGATCCTACGAGCAGTACTTC.

This clone was detected a few times. V gene TRBV11-2 combines with J gene TRBJ1-1; D is uncertain. Germline V gene sequence: CDR1 SGHAT, CDR2 FQNNGV. This CDR3 comprises 14 residues. Deletions cut 2 bases from V and 7 bases from J, with 14 bases between. CDR3 residues: CASSLTTRPYEAFF. CDR3 sequence (DNA): TGTGCCAGCAGCTTAACTACACGGCCCTATGAAGCTTTCTTT.

V gene TRBV7-9 combines with J gene TRBJ1-2; D ambiguous. Germline V gene sequence: CDR1 SEHNR, CDR2 FQNEAQ (reference sequence). Trimming removed 6 bases from V and 8 bases from J, with 7 bases in between. This CDR3 contains 10 residues. The DNA for the CDR3 is TGTGCCAGCAGTACTACGGGCTACACCTTC. Translated: CASSTTGYTF.